Presented here are 13 T cell receptor beta chains from one specimen sequenced in a study of technical replicates of blood from several donors. Sequencing used immunoSEQ multiplex PCR; TCRdb keeps in-frame clones, though not all of them. This table has roughly 85,000 clones, 94% appearing once. The sample consisted of T cells isolated from PBMCs. These receptors originate from a human donor in good health.

This clone was observed once. This CDR3 reads CASSEDRSGKQFF. CDR3 in DNA: TGTGCCAGCAGCGAGGATAGGTCAGGGAAGCAGTTCTTC. The V and J genes are TRBV13 and TRBJ2-1; possibly TRBD1 for D (5 bases). Trimming pared 5 bases from V and 11 bases from J, leaving 16 bases between. The V gene's germline CDR1 is PRHDT and CDR2 FYEKMQ (reference sequence). This CDR3 spans 13 amino acids.

The V gene is TRBV6-1, the J gene TRBJ1-5; D call uncertain. The CDR3 has 13 residues. Trimming stripped 2 bases from V and 4 bases from J, with 6 bases between. Germline V gives CDR1 MNHNS, CDR2 SASEGT. In nucleotides, the CDR3 is TGTGCCAGCAGTGAAACTATAAATCAGCCCCAGCATTTT. Residues: CASSETINQPQHF.

V is TRBV7-2 and J is TRBJ1-2, with D uncertain. Germline-derived CDR1 and CDR2 are SGHTA and FQGNSA. Trimming removed 2 bases at V and 4 bases at J, with 5 bases between. This CDR3 has 12 amino acids. Written as DNA, the CDR3 is TGTGCCAGCAGCTTAACTACCTATGGCTACACCTTC. It codes for CASSLTTYGYTF.

The chain recombines TRBV6-1 with TRBJ1-3; weak D call: TRBD1 (6 bases). In germline, CDR1 is MNHNS, CDR2 SASEGT. Between the trimmed V and J ends, which lost 5 bases and 0 bases, there was a span of 11 bases. The length of the CDR3 is 15 residues. DNA of the CDR3: TGTGCCAGCAGTAGACAGGCCAACTCTGGAAACACCATATATTTT. Amino acids: CASSRQANSGNTIYF.

This clone was seen a single time. The DNA of the CDR3 is TGTGCCAGCAGTACCGGGACAGCCTCCTACAATGAGCAGTTCTTC. It encodes CASSTGTASYNEQFF. This sequence joins TRBV2 and TRBJ2-1; TRBD1 aligns across 7 bases. Germline V gene lookup returns CDR1 SNHLY and CDR2 FYNNEI. The CDR3 is 15 amino acids. Germline trimming cut 5 bases from V and 0 bases from J; bases unmatched to any gene: 4.

The chain combines TRBV5-1 with TRBJ2-7, with 8 bases identical to TRBD1. Looked up from germline, CDR1 is SGHRS and CDR2 is YFSETQ. This CDR3 has 16 residues. Losses at the gene ends were 0 bases for V and 2 bases for J; bases not matched to a gene: 7. In DNA, the CDR3 is TGCGCCAGCAGCTTGGCGGGAAGGACAGGGACCTACGAGCAGTACTTC. Amino acids: CASSLAGRTGTYEQYF.

This CDR3 is CASSSGTSGREQFF. CDR3 in DNA: TGTGCCAGCAGCAGCGGGACTAGCGGGAGAGAGCAGTTCTTC. The chain uses TRBV7-9 and TRBJ2-1; 14 nucleotides agree with TRBD2. The germline gives CDR1 SEHNR, CDR2 FQNEAQ (reference sequence). This CDR3 comprises 14 residues. V shed 5 bases and J 10 bases; nucleotides not matched to a gene: 4.

The chain carries TRBV2 and TRBJ2-7; 7 bases map to TRBD2. Germline CDR1 and CDR2: SNHLY and FYNNEI. This CDR3 contains 13 residues. J lost 3 bases, V lost 4 bases, and 3 bases had no gene match. CDR3 in amino acids: CASSVASGYEQYF. In DNA form, the CDR3 reads TGTGCCAGCAGTGTCGCTAGCGGCTACGAGCAGTACTTC.

The chain has TRBV19 and TRBJ2-5; 9 bases align to TRBD1. V trimming: 3 bases; J trimming: 3 bases; junction bases outside the gene matches: 5. The CDR3 has 15 residues. Per germline, CDR1 LNHDA and CDR2 SQIVND (reference sequence). CDR3 loop: CASSITGTGKETQYF. Here the CDR3 DNA reads TGTGCCAGTAGTATCACCGGGACAGGGAAAGAGACCCAGTACTTC.

V usage is TRBV6-1 and J usage is TRBJ2-7, with unresolved D. V dropped 3 bases and J dropped 7 bases, with 10 bases sitting between them. The germline gives CDR1 MNHNS, CDR2 SASEGT. The CDR3 is 12 amino acids. CDR3: CASSDVAREQYF. The CDR3 DNA sequence: TGTGCCAGCAGTGATGTTGCGCGTGAGCAGTACTTC.

The chain joins TRBV27 to TRBJ2-7; possible D gene TRBD1, 5 bases. Germline lookup yields CDR1 MNHEY and CDR2 SMNVEV (reference sequence). The CDR3 has 12 residues. The ends were cut back, 3 bases at V and 4 bases at J, with 7 bases in the middle. The chain's CDR3 is CASSFQGYEQYF. DNA for the CDR3: TGTGCCAGCAGTTTCCAGGGTTACGAGCAGTACTTC.

This clone was picked up one time. The chain has TRBV4-1 and TRBJ1-2, with 8 bases aligning to TRBD1. Per the germline V gene, CDR1 is MGHRA and CDR2 is YSYEKL. The ends lost 0 bases at V and 7 bases at J; junction bases unmatched: 7. The length of the CDR3 is 15 residues. The CDR3 reads CASSQDSGGMSGYTF. CDR3 nucleotides: TGCGCCAGCAGCCAAGATTCAGGGGGCATGAGTGGCTACACCTTC.

This clone was seen once. The chain has TRBV19 and TRBJ2-3; the D gene is possibly TRBD2 (6 bases). The CDR3 loop spans 15 amino acids. The ends were cut back, 3 bases at V and 1 base at J, with 11 bases in the middle. Germline assignment: CDR1 LNHDA and CDR2 SQIVND (reference sequence). The CDR3 region is CASSMDGGGTDTQYF. The CDR3 DNA reads TGTGCCAGTAGTATGGACGGCGGGGGCACAGATACGCAGTATTTT.